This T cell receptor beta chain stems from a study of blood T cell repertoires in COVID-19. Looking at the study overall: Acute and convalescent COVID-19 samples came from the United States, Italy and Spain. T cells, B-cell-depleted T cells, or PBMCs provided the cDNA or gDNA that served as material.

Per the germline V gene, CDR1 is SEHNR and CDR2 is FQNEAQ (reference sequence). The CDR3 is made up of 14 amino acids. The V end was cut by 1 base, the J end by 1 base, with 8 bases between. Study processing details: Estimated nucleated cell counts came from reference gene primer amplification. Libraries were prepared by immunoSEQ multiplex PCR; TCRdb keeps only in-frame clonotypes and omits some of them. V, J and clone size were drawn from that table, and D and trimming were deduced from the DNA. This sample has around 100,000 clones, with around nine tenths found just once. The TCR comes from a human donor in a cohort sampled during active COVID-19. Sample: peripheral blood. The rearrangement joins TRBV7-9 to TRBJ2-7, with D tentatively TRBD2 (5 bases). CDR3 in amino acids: CASSLDRGSYEQYF. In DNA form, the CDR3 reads TGTGCCAGCAGCTTAGATCGGGGATCCTACGAGCAGTACTTC.